The TCR beta chain described here comes from a study of blood T cell repertoires in COVID-19. Looking at the study overall: Samples came from the United States, Italy and Spain, spanning acute and convalescent COVID-19. From T cells, B-cell-depleted T cells, or PBMCs came the material, which was cDNA or gDNA.

Sequenced by immunoSEQ multiplex PCR; TCRdb stores in-frame clones only, minus some. The sample lists approximately 250,000 clones, around 90% occurring once. The CDR3 is 16 amino acids. While infection was still active, Seattle patients were enrolled and then followed longitudinally. This chain joins TRBV21-1 and TRBJ2-7; TRBD1 is the table's D call and was not checked against the DNA. TRBV21-1 is marked as a pseudogene. Input material: peripheral blood. This TCR was recovered from a man younger than 40 with COVID-19, enrolled during active disease. CDR3 nucleotides: TGTGCCAGCAGCAAAGGGGGCGGGACAGAACCCGGCGAGCAGTACTTC. Protein product: CASSKGGGTEPGEQYF.